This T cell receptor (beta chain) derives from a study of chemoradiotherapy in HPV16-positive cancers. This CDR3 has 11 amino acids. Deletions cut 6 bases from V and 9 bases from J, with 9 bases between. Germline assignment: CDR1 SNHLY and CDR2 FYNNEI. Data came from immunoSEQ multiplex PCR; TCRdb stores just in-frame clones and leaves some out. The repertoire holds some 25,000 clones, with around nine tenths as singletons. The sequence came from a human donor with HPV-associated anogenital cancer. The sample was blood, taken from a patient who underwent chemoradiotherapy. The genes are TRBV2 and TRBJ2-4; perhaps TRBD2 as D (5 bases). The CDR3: CASSEEAIQYF. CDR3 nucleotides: TGTGCCAGCAGCGAGGAGGCCATTCAGTACTTC.